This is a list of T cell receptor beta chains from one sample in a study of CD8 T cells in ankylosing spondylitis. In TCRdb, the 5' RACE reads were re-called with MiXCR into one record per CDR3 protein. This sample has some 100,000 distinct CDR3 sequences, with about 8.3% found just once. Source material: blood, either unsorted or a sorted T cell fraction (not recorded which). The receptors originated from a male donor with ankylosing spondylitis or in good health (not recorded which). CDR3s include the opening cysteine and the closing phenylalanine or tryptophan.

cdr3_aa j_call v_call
CSARSSGDGSEQYF TRBJ2-7 TRBV20-1
CASSLVGTNYEQYF TRBJ2-7 TRBV5-1
CATSGTSGSPYNEQFF TRBJ2-1 TRBV15
CASSWFNQPQHF TRBJ1-5 TRBV7-2
CASSRGLLETQYF TRBJ2-5 TRBV7-9
CSVPGQGVDTQYF TRBJ2-3 TRBV29-1
CASSTPGDGYTF TRBJ1-2 TRBV7-9
CASRENNEQFF TRBJ2-1 TRBV4-2
CSARKAGTGGAGELFF TRBJ2-2 TRBV20-1
CSVQRGLGQPQHF TRBJ1-5 TRBV29-1
CATSEGLAETGELFF TRBJ2-2 TRBV24-1
CASSLASGSYNEQFF TRBJ2-1 TRBV5-1
CAISERGTGELFF TRBJ2-2 TRBV10-3
CASSSVGGFNYGYTF TRBJ1-2 TRBV12-3/TRBV12-4
CASSITGDIAYEQYF TRBJ2-7 TRBV12-3/TRBV12-4
CASSYNYRETQYF TRBJ2-5 TRBV7-2
CASRPDRENTEAFF TRBJ1-1 TRBV19
CSVAGQSYNEQFF TRBJ2-1 TRBV29-1
CASSFLAGTRYEQYF TRBJ2-7 TRBV7-2
CASSVERNTDTQYF TRBJ2-3 TRBV9
CAIKNIYNSPLHF TRBJ1-6 TRBV10-3
CASSYGRGETQYF TRBJ2-5 TRBV6-2/TRBV6-3
CASSLAALAGGYEQYF TRBJ2-7 TRBV7-2
CASSLFNSPLHF TRBJ1-6 TRBV7-2
CSAHLGDPSSYEQYF TRBJ2-7 TRBV20-1
CASRATGYTEAFF TRBJ1-1 TRBV7-9
CASSSTGGTDTQYF TRBJ2-3 TRBV19
CASSLVLTPETQYF TRBJ2-5 TRBV7-8
CASNSREEPKNIQYF TRBJ2-4 TRBV18
CAWSVLASSYNEQFF TRBJ2-1 TRBV30
CASSFRGAEYF TRBJ2-7 TRBV5-6